This paragraph reports one T cell receptor beta chain. Its specific antigen is unknown. The sample holds no much larger clone one base away, and base qualities are not on file. The immunoSEQ Assay, a bias-controlled multiplex PCR, was used to amplify TCRbeta CDR3 regions from genomic DNA. The source study handled its data this way. Within the assay, amplification of reference gene primers was used to estimate how many nucleated cells each sample contained. Sequence reads were collapsed and filtered to measure the absolute abundance of every unique TCRbeta CDR3 rearrangement. Productive Simpson clonality was computed per sample as the square root of Simpson's diversity index over productive rearrangements. TCRdb's version of the immuneACCESS table is confined to in-frame rearrangements and falls short of the full clone set. An unresolved V gene accounts for under half of the shortfall where checked; the remainder is of unknown origin. Clonal size and the V and J genes are those of that table, whereas D and trimming came from the DNA. Counted in this sample were about 220,000 clones; 70% to 85% of them appeared once. Of the sample, about 3.4% falls within the top ten clones.

Measured from the cysteine to the phenylalanine, the CDR3 is 15 residues long. The DNA shown is the 45-base CDR3, in frame from base 1. Via the germline V gene, CDR1 is SQVTM and CDR2 ANQGSEA. From V the trimming removes 6 bases and from J it removes 1 base, while the gene matches leave 7 bases of the junction unaccounted for. The data derive from a study of blood T cell repertoires in COVID-19 (dated by TCRdb to about 2020). With respect to the entire study: Samples covering the acute and convalescent phases of COVID-19 were provided by collaborators in the United States, Italy and Spain. The material from the prospective study consisted of cDNA or gDNA derived from T cells, B-cell-depleted T cells, or PBMCs. The repertoires were released in a freely available public database intended as a resource for research on the immune response to SARS-CoV-2. Where available, HLA class I and class II types were obtained from metadata supplied by the sample provider rather than from assay-based typing. A de-identified subject ID, COVID-19 status, age in years and sex were almost always included in the sample metadata. The samples were drawn from two sources: the first 160 participants of the ongoing ImmuneRACE study, and over 1,000 subjects contributed by 6 global collaborators. The dataset comprised deeply sampled blood TCRbeta repertoires from subjects exposed to, actively infected with, or recovered from COVID-19.

On the study overall, not on this receptor specifically: The amount of clinical and demographic metadata varied by source and participant and was provided uncurated.

Participants in the prospective study were enrolled through a virtual design, were aged roughly 18 to 100 years, and lived in roughly 25 United States geographic areas. In the prospective study, participants were assigned to cohorts based on the clinical history participants reported in a screening survey and a study questionnaire. Recovered participants in ImmuneRACE Cohort 3 were defined as having two consecutive negative NP/OP PCR tests, clearance from a healthcare professional, or resolution of symptoms. Each participant in the prospective study had whole blood, serum and a nasopharyngeal or oropharyngeal swab collected by mobile phlebotomists. Additional blood draws and questionnaires over an approximately 2-month period could optionally be provided by prospective study participants. Blood samples from the prospective study were shipped frozen or at room temperature prior to DNA extraction.

The chain joins TRBV29-1 to TRBJ2-3; 10 of the junction bases match TRBD1. Sequenced sample: PBMCs or T cells enriched from blood (not recorded which). This TCR derives from a woman in her sixties or seventies who had recovered from COVID-19. CDR3 protein: CSVRDRGKGTDTQYF. The DNA sequence follows: TGCAGCGTAAGGGACAGGGGAAAGGGCACAGATACGCAGTATTTT.